This TCR beta chain was sequenced in a study of chemoradiotherapy in HPV16-positive cancers. TCRdb's copy holds only in-frame clones and misses some; the assay was immunoSEQ multiplex PCR. The table includes roughly 70,000 clones, more than 70% detected once. Trimming shortened V by 2 bases and J by 3 bases, and 3 bases separated the two germline ends. CDR3 length: 12 residues. Germline V gives CDR1 SGHNT, CDR2 YYREEE (reference sequence). Here the sequenced sample was blood, taken from a patient who underwent chemoradiotherapy. The V gene is TRBV5-4, the J gene TRBJ1-5; D remains ambiguous. The TCR originated in a human donor with HPV-associated anogenital cancer. The CDR3 DNA reads as TGTGCCAGCAGCTTTCCCAATCAGCCCCAGCATTTT. It translates to CASSFPNQPQHF.